Listed here is a single TCR beta chain. Its antigen is currently unknown. This entry belongs to a study of Ad26.COV2.S vaccination and SARS-CoV-2 variants. General study findings and limits: Assessments of TCR breadth and depth may have underestimated the total T cell responses. Individuals receiving vaccine had higher spike-specific TCR breadth than placebo recipients did.

Treatment noted: around 19 received Ad26.COV2.S at low or high dose, single or two shots; a few received placebo; per-sample allocation not given. Sampling was done on day 63 after the first vaccine or placebo injection. The sample came from a Boston adult aged 18-55 years. The method was immunoSEQ multiplex PCR; TCRdb's version includes in-frame clones alone and lacks a portion of them. Of a few hundred thousand clones detected, 90% appear once; the ten largest clones hold about 4.1%. Unmatched junction bases numbered 2, after V lost 1 base and J lost 2 bases. Germline CDR1 SGHTA, CDR2 FQGNSA. The CDR3 loop spans 14 amino acids.

V is TRBV7-2 and J is TRBJ2-7; TRBD2 aligns across 7 bases. The source is a person between 18 and 60 years old who received the Ad26.COV2.S COVID-19 vaccine or a placebo. The starting material was peripheral blood, obtained in a trial of Ad26.COV2.S vaccine versus placebo. CDR3 protein: CASSLGGRAYEQYF. The CDR3 DNA sequence: TGTGCCAGCAGCTTAGGAGGGAGGGCCTACGAGCAGTACTTC. Variable domain in full (rest from reference TRBV7-2 and TRBJ2-7): GAGVSQSPSNKVTEKGKDVELRCDPISGHTALYWYRQSLGQGLEFLIYFQGNSAPDKSGLPSDRFSAERTGGSVSTLTIQRTQQEDSAVYLCASSLGGRAYEQYFGPGTRLTVT.